Shown below are 10 T cell receptor beta chains from a single sample sequenced in a study of T cells expressing NK-cell markers. After re-calling the 5' RACE reads, TCRdb lists one entry per CDR3 protein, DNA absent. The sample totals some 600,000 distinct CDR3 sequences; its top ten clones hold approximately 4%. Sequencing was performed on blood T cells: a sorted CD56 or NKG2C T cell subset, CD4+ or CD8+ T cells, or bulk PBMC T cells (not recorded which). The receptor source for this set is a man aged 18 to 30 in good health.

The J gene is TRBJ2-3, the V gene TRBV9. This CDR3 region has 14 residues. The germline V gene encodes CDR1 SGDLS and CDR2 YYNGEE. CDR3 amino acids: CASSLRSRTDTQYF.

The J gene is TRBJ2-2, the V gene TRBV6-1; the D call from TCRdb, TRBD2, cannot be confirmed without DNA. Germline V gene lookup returns CDR1 MNHNS and CDR2 SASEGT. The CDR3 has 17 amino acids. CDR3 sequence reads: CASSLMTGTSVTGELFF.

The chain is built from TRBV20-1 and TRBJ2-1; checking the TCRdb D call of TRBD1 is not possible without DNA. The CDR3 has 16 amino acids. Germline V gene lookup returns CDR1 DFQATT and CDR2 SNEGSKA (reference sequence). The CDR3: CSAKNRGAVSYNEQFF.

This chain uses TRBV19 with TRBJ1-1. The CDR3 runs 13 residues. Germline CDR1 LNHDA, CDR2 SQIVND (reference sequence). This CDR3 reads CASTARGTTEAFF.

The V call is TRBV5-1, the J call TRBJ2-5. The V gene's germline CDR1 is SGHRS and CDR2 YFSETQ. This CDR3 has 15 amino acids. CDR3 sequence reads: CASSLAGAERETQYF.

V and J are TRBV5-6 and TRBJ2-3; lacking DNA, the TRBD1 call made by TCRdb goes unchecked. The CDR3 runs to 16 residues. Germline V gives CDR1 SGHDT, CDR2 YYEEEE. The CDR3 spells CASSLAGVDGTDTQYF.

V and J are TRBV5-1 and TRBJ1-3. CDR1 is SGHRS, CDR2 YFSETQ, per germline. The CDR3 has 14 amino acids. This chain's CDR3 is CASSEGMPGNTIYF. Complete variable domain (other parts from reference TRBV5-1 and TRBJ1-3): KAGVTQTPRYLIKTRGQQVTLSCSPISGHRSVSWYQQTPGQGLQFLFEYFSETQRNKGNFPGRFSGRQFSNSRSEMNVSTLELGDSALYLCASSEGMPGNTIYFGEGSWLTVV.

The CDR3 region is CASSDMARATEAFF. The chain joins TRBV2 to TRBJ1-1; with no DNA, the TCRdb D assignment of TRBD1 cannot be verified. CDR3 length equals 14 residues. CDR1 and CDR2 (germline): SNHLY, FYNNEI.

The rearrangement joins TRBV12-3 or TRBV12-4 to TRBJ2-2. The CDR3 covers 15 residues. CDR3 sequence: CASTPGAGSTGELFF.

V is TRBV12-3 or TRBV12-4 and J is TRBJ2-1; TCRdb outputs TRBD1, but without DNA this stays unchecked. The CDR3 consists of 15 residues. The CDR3 here is CASSFGRERGNEQFF.